A selection of T cell receptor beta chains follows, all from one sample in a study of Tregs in tolerant kidney transplant recipients. Here immunoSEQ multiplex PCR was the method, and the copy in TCRdb shows in-frame clones only, minus some. Of roughly 250,000 clones in the sample, 65% to 85% were seen once. Sequencing used CD4+ T cells from blood. The source is a human donor in good health. CDR3s include the opening cysteine and the closing phenylalanine or tryptophan. A D gene is named only where the DNA matches it firmly. The size of a clone is reported for some rows only, either as once, few or many, or as a class for expanded clones.

len	v_gene	d_gene	j_gene	abundance	CDR3nt	CDR3aa
14	TRBV6-6	NA	TRBJ1-2	NA	TGTGCCAGCAGTCAGGGCCATAATAACTATGGCTACACCTTC	CASSQGHNNYGYTF
16	TRBV5-1	TRBD2	TRBJ2-2	NA	TGCGCCAGCAGCCCACGAACTAGCGGGGCGACCGGGGAGCTGTTTTTT	CASSPRTSGATGELFF
13	TRBV11-2	NA	TRBJ1-1	NA	TGTGCCAGCAGCTTAGTCCTGAACACTGAAGCTTTCTTT	CASSLVLNTEAFF
15	TRBV4-1	NA	TRBJ1-2	NA	TGCGCCAGCAGCCAAGTATATGATGAGGGTTATGGCTACACCTTC	CASSQVYDEGYGYTF
18	TRBV9	TRBD1	TRBJ1-6	NA	TGTGCCAGCAGCGTAGAAGGGGGACAGGGTCCACTTAATTCACCCCTCCACTTT	CASSVEGGQGPLNSPLHF
14	TRBV30	NA	TRBJ2-7	NA	TGTGCCTGGAGTCCGGGGACTCCCTCCTACGAGCAGTACTTC	CAWSPGTPSYEQYF
14	TRBV25-1	NA	TRBJ1-5	NA	TGTGCCAGCAGTGATTTAGGGGGCAATCAGCCCCAGCATTTT	CASSDLGGNQPQHF
14	TRBV7-3	TRBD2	TRBJ2-2	NA	TGTGCCAGCGGGACTAGCGGGGACACCGGGGAGCTGTTTTTT	CASGTSGDTGELFF
14	TRBV6-1	NA	TRBJ1-2	few	TGTGCCAGCAGTGAAGCGCGGAGGAGGGGTGGCTACACCTTC	CASSEARRRGGYTF
15	TRBV5-5	NA	TRBJ2-3	NA	TGTGCCAGCAGCTTGGGTGTTAGCGGAGTTGGTACGCAGTATTTT	CASSLGVSGVGTQYF
14	TRBV2	TRBD1	TRBJ1-2	NA	TGTGCCAGCACCAGACAGGGGAACCTACGGGGCTACACCTTC	CASTRQGNLRGYTF
16	TRBV2	NA	TRBJ1-4	NA	TGTGCCAGCAGCCCCGGGCTTCTGGCAACTAATGAAAAACTGTTTTTT	CASSPGLLATNEKLFF
15	TRBV5-1	NA	TRBJ2-3	few	TGCGCCAGCAGCTTGGGAGGGAGTTCAGCAGATACGCAGTATTTT	CASSLGGSSADTQYF
14	TRBV27	NA	TRBJ1-1	NA	TGTGCCAGCAGTTTCAAAGGGGGTGACACTGAAGCTTTCTTT	CASSFKGGDTEAFF
15	TRBV15	TRBD1	TRBJ2-5	NA	TGTGCCACCGTTGCGGACAGGGGGTTCCAAGAGACCCAGTACTTC	CATVADRGFQETQYF